The clone carrying this T cell receptor (beta chain) was counted once. Time point here: late/post reinfection, 12 to 24 weeks after detection. TCR sequencing was done directly ex vivo on sorted cells, without expansion in vitro. The data originate from a study of memory CD8 T cells in hepatitis C reinfection. At the level of the study: Late or post reinfection samples were taken 12 to 24 weeks after detection.

The protocol was immunoSEQ multiplex PCR, while the TCRdb copy is restricted to in-frame clones and leaves out a portion. The sample has some 50,000 clones; about 91% are singletons. This CDR3 spans 15 amino acids. The V call is TRBV21-1, the J call TRBJ2-5; TRBD1 is the table's D call and was not checked against the DNA. TRBV21-1 corresponds to a pseudogene. This TCR came from a man between 18 and 29 years old with hepatitis C virus infection. The sample comprised naive CD8+ T cells sorted from blood. Here the CDR3 DNA reads TGTGCCAGCAGCAGGCCGGGACAGGGATTAGAGACCCAGTACTTC. Translated, it gives CASSRPGQGLETQYF.